Shown below are 32 T cell receptor beta chains from a single sample sequenced in a study of PD-1 blockade in classical Hodgkin lymphoma. The data were produced by immunoSEQ multiplex PCR, yet TCRdb's version contains in-frame clones alone and is incomplete. The sample lists 40,000 to 45,000 clones, around 69% occurring once. As to time point: cycle 4 day 1 (C4D1), after less than 7 weeks of nivolumab. Every patient had relapsed following autologous stem cell transplantation, and cohorts differed in brentuximab vedotin exposure. The starting material was peripheral blood mononuclear cells (PBMCs), obtained before the fourth cycle of nivolumab. These receptor sequences come from a human donor with classical Hodgkin lymphoma.

The genes are TRBV10-3 and TRBJ1-1, with D maybe TRBD1 (5 bases). There are 14 residues in the CDR3. Germline V gene sequence: CDR1 ENHRY, CDR2 SYGVKD. Between the trimmed V and J ends, which lost 2 bases and 5 bases, there was a span of 12 bases. CDR3 DNA: TGTGCCATCAGTGAGGGGGCTTTAGGGACTGAAGCTTTCTTT. This codes for CAISEGALGTEAFF.

The V gene is TRBV28, the J gene TRBJ1-2; D is perhaps TRBD1 (6 bases). CDR3 length: 15 residues. Germline values: CDR1 MDHEN, CDR2 SYDVKM. V lost 6 bases and J 3 bases, leaving 17 bases between the germline ends. CDR3 DNA: TGTGCCAGCAGAGAAGGATCGGGGGCATACTATGGCTACACCTTC. Translation: CASREGSGAYYGYTF.

This clone was counted a few times. CDR3 protein: CASSQGLLGDTQYF. The CDR3 DNA follows: TGCGCCAGCAGCCAAGGTTTACTAGGAGATACGCAGTATTTT. This rearrangement joins TRBV4-1 to TRBJ2-3; D is perhaps TRBD2 (5 bases). The CDR3 length is 14 residues. CDR1 and CDR2 from the germline V gene are MGHRA and YSYEKL. Between the trimmed V and J ends, which lost 1 base and 5 bases, there was a span of 10 bases.

The genes are TRBV7-2 and TRBJ1-5; a weak D match, TRBD1 (5 bases). V was cut by 2 bases and J by 5 bases, with 16 bases left in between. In germline, CDR1 is SGHTA, CDR2 FQGNSA. There are 16 residues in the CDR3. CDR3 sequence reads: CASSLMTGGVDQPQHF. The CDR3 coding sequence is TGTGCCAGCAGCTTAATGACGGGGGGGGTCGATCAGCCCCAGCATTTT. The variable domain in full, with the rest retrieved from reference TRBV7-2 and TRBJ1-5, is GAGVSQSPSNKVTEKGKDVELRCDPISGHTALYWYRQSLGQGLEFLIYFQGNSAPDKSGLPSDRFSAERTGGSVSTLTIQRTQQEDSAVYLCASSLMTGGVDQPQHFGDGTRLSIL.

The chain carries TRBV4-1 and TRBJ2-7; D might be TRBD2 (5 bases). Trimming left V 5 bases short and J 3 bases short, with 20 bases between. The CDR3 runs to 16 residues. CDR1 and CDR2 from the germline V gene are MGHRA and YSYEKL. The CDR3, as DNA: TGCGCCAGCAGCTTCGGCCCGGTAGTAGAGGGCTACGAGCAGTACTTC. Translated, it gives CASSFGPVVEGYEQYF.

The gene calls are TRBV19 and TRBJ2-1; 9 nucleotides match TRBD2. The length of the CDR3 is 13 residues. Germline values: CDR1 LNHDA, CDR2 SQIVND (reference sequence). J lost 9 bases, V lost 6 bases, and 6 bases had no gene match. CDR3 sequence (DNA): TGTGCCAGTAGGGCTAGCGGGGTAGGTGAGCAGTTCTTC. Translation gives CASRASGVGEQFF.

V and J are TRBV25-1 and TRBJ1-1; D is uncertain. This CDR3 region has 13 residues. Germline assignment: CDR1 MGHDK and CDR2 SYGVNS. V was pared by 3 bases and J by 4 bases, with 9 bases between. CDR3 in DNA: TGTGCCAGCAGTGAGGCAGGCCTCACTGAAGCTTTCTTT. The encoded protein is CASSEAGLTEAFF.

V and J are TRBV13 and TRBJ1-2, with TRBD1 matching 7 bases. The CDR3 has 17 amino acids. V lost 5 bases, J lost 4 bases, and 16 bases stayed unmatched. Germline CDR1 reads PRHDT; CDR2 reads FYEKMQ (reference sequence). CDR3 sequence reads: CASSHSYRDSALYGYTF. In DNA form, the CDR3 reads TGTGCCAGCAGCCACAGCTACCGGGACAGCGCACTCTATGGCTACACCTTC.

The chain has TRBV7-2 and TRBJ2-7, with D maybe TRBD1 (6 bases). The CDR3 length is 16 residues. Germline V gives CDR1 SGHTA, CDR2 FQGNSA. V lost 2 bases to trimming and J lost 3 bases, with 17 bases between them. DNA of the CDR3: TGTGCCAGCAGCTTATACGGAACAGGGACCGTCTACGAGCAGTACTTC. Residues: CASSLYGTGTVYEQYF. Using reference TRBV7-2 and TRBJ2-7 for the parts outside the CDR3, the full variable domain is GAGVSQSPSNKVTEKGKDVELRCDPISGHTALYWYRQSLGQGLEFLIYFQGNSAPDKSGLPSDRFSAERTGGSVSTLTIQRTQQEDSAVYLCASSLYGTGTVYEQYFGPGTRLTVT.

This clone was recorded only once. The chain employs TRBV5-1 and TRBJ1-1, with D tentatively TRBD1 (6 bases). V was cut by 7 bases and J by 2 bases, with 24 bases left in between. In germline, CDR1 is SGHRS, CDR2 YFSETQ. The CDR3 sequence is 17 residues long. The CDR3 loop is CASSLIGGVPLNTEAFF. In DNA, the CDR3 is TGCGCCAGCTCCCTCATAGGGGGAGTCCCGCTAAACACTGAAGCTTTCTTT.

V gene TRBV4-3 combines with J gene TRBJ1-6; no clear D. The V gene lost 0 bases and the J gene lost 6 bases, with 15 bases spanning the gap. This CDR3 has 17 amino acids. Germline V CDR1 and CDR2: LGHNA, YSLEER. CDR3 coding DNA: TGCGCCAGCAGCCAAGATTCGATTGGACGGTCTAATTCACCCCTCCACTTT. This gives the protein CASSQDSIGRSNSPLHF.

V and J are TRBV7-9 and TRBJ2-7; the match to TRBD2 covers 7 bases. Trimming cost V 2 bases and J 5 bases; bases outside gene matches: 9. The germline V gene has CDR1 SEHNR and CDR2 FQNEAQ (reference sequence). The CDR3 has 15 residues. The CDR3 DNA reads as TGTGCCAGCAGCTTATCGGGGGGAGATTGGGACGAGCAGTACTTC. It translates to CASSLSGGDWDEQYF.

This chain connects TRBV12-5 to TRBJ2-7; 9 bases are a match to TRBD1. CDR1 and CDR2 (germline): LGHNT, FRNRAP. J was trimmed by 0 bases and V by 6 bases; bases with no gene match: 12. The CDR3 spans 17 residues. The CDR3 DNA reads as TGTGCTAGTGGCTGGGACAGGGCCCATCCCTCCTCCTACGAGCAGTACTTC. It specifies CASGWDRAHPSSYEQYF.

This clone was counted only a few times. J is TRBJ1-1 and V is TRBV6-5; weak D call: TRBD1 (6 bases). Per the germline V gene, CDR1 is MNHEY and CDR2 is SVGAGI. The V gene lost 6 bases and the J gene lost 11 bases, with 25 bases spanning the gap. The CDR3 contains 15 residues. The CDR3 DNA reads TGTGCCAGCAGGACACAGGGAGACGACACCCCGTGGGCTTTCTTT. Translation: CASRTQGDDTPWAFF.

Ten or more counts support this clone. The chain carries TRBV7-6 and TRBJ1-5; 7 nucleotides line up with TRBD1. The CDR3 is 14 residues long. Unmatched junction bases numbered 4, after V lost 1 base and J lost 7 bases. Germline loops: CDR1 SGHVS, CDR2 FNYEAQ. The CDR3 DNA reads as TGTGCCAGCAGCTTAGTGCAGGGGGGACAGCCCCAGCATTTT. Protein product: CASSLVQGGQPQHF. The whole variable domain, remainder taken from reference TRBV7-6 and TRBJ1-5, is GAGVSQSPRYKVTKRGQDVALRCDPISGHVSLYWYRQALGQGPEFLTYFNYEAQQDKSGLPNDRFSAERPEGSISTLTIQRTEQRDSAMYRCASSLVQGGQPQHFGDGTRLSIL.

This clone turned up a few times. The sample has other DNA sequences that encode this CDR3 too. V gene TRBV5-6 combines with J gene TRBJ2-5; D possibly corresponds to TRBD1 (7 bases). The CDR3 totals 16 residues. V was trimmed by 5 bases and J by 0 bases, leaving 17 bases between them. Per germline, CDR1 SGHDT and CDR2 YYEEEE. In nucleotides, the CDR3 is TGTGCCAGCAGTTTCAGGGGGGAAGGGTACCAAGAGACCCAGTACTTC. Translating it yields CASSFRGEGYQETQYF. Full variable domain (rest looked up from reference TRBV5-6 and TRBJ2-5): DAGVTQSPTHLIKTRGQQVTLRCSPKSGHDTVSWYQQALGQGPQFIFQYYEEEERQRGNFPDRFSGHQFPNYSSELNVNALLLGDSALYLCASSFRGEGYQETQYFGPGTRLLVL.

V gene TRBV10-3 combines with J gene TRBJ2-2; D possibly matches TRBD1 or TRBD2 (5 bases each). In germline, CDR1 is ENHRY, CDR2 SYGVKD. The CDR3 has 16 amino acids. V was clipped by 5 bases and J by 3 bases, with 16 bases between them. The CDR3 coding sequence is TGTGCCATCAGTTTGCGGACGGTGGGGGACACCGGGGAGCTGTTTTTT. As protein: CAISLRTVGDTGELFF.

The chain is built from TRBV11-2 and TRBJ1-6, with 7 nucleotides matching TRBD1. The CDR3 totals 19 residues. The J segment lost 4 bases and the V segment lost 4 bases, leaving 16 bases of the junction unmatched. CDR1 is SGHAT and CDR2 is FQNNGV in the germline V gene. CDR3 region: CASSSDWEGARGYNSPLHF. The CDR3 bases are TGTGCCAGCAGCTCCGATTGGGAGGGGGCTCGAGGGTATAATTCACCCCTCCACTTT.

This clone was counted a few times. The genes are TRBV27 and TRBJ1-6; TRBD1 matches 8 bases. The CDR3 contains 21 residues. Losses at the gene ends were 6 bases for V and 0 bases for J; bases not matched to a gene: 19. Germline V gene sequence: CDR1 MNHEY, CDR2 SMNVEV (reference sequence). CDR3 loop: CASRPTQGRDRRASYNSPLHF. CDR3 nucleotides: TGTGCCAGCAGGCCCACCCAGGGGAGGGACAGGCGAGCCTCCTATAATTCACCCCTCCACTTT.

A few counts support this clone. This rearrangement joins TRBV7-6 to TRBJ1-5; 9 bases match TRBD1. CDR3 length: 14 amino acids. Germline V gives CDR1 SGHVS, CDR2 FNYEAQ. V trimming: 5 bases; J trimming: 7 bases; junction bases outside the gene matches: 6. Written as DNA, the CDR3 is TGTGCCAGCAGCCCACAGGGGGCAGGGCAGCCCCAGCATTTT. As protein: CASSPQGAGQPQHF.

This chain joins TRBV5-4 and TRBJ1-2; D perhaps matches TRBD1 (5 bases). Germline CDR1 and CDR2: SGHNT and YYREEE (reference sequence). The CDR3 loop spans 13 amino acids. V lost 5 bases and J lost 7, with 15 bases in between. The CDR3 spells CASRLGGTAGYTF. CDR3 nucleotides: TGTGCCAGCAGACTTGGCGGGACCGCTGGCTACACCTTC.

This clone was detected a few times. V is TRBV30 and J is TRBJ2-7, with D possibly being TRBD1 (8 bases). The ends were cut back, 5 bases at V and 2 bases at J, with 19 bases in the middle. Per the germline V gene, CDR1 is GTSNPN and CDR2 is SVGIG (reference sequence). The CDR3 covers 15 residues. DNA of the CDR3: TGTGCCTGGGATCTACAGGGGGGGGCTCCCTACGAGCAGTACTTC. Protein product: CAWDLQGGAPYEQYF. The whole variable domain, remainder taken from reference TRBV30 and TRBJ2-7, is SQTIHQWPATLVQPVGSPLSLECTVEGTSNPNLYWYRQAAGRGLQLLFYSVGIGQISSEVPQNLSASRPQDRQFILSSKKLLLSDSGFYLCAWDLQGGAPYEQYFGPGTRLTVT.

The chain combines TRBV6-5 with TRBJ2-4; tentatively, D is TRBD1 (5 bases). This CDR3 spans 14 amino acids. The germline CDR1 and CDR2 sequences are MNHEY and SVGAGI. V was clipped by 4 bases and J by 8 bases, with 15 bases between them. The CDR3 loop reads CASSSAGKWDIQYF. CDR3 nucleotide sequence: TGTGCCAGCAGTTCTGCAGGGAAGTGGGACATTCAGTACTTC.

The chain uses TRBV27 and TRBJ1-3, with 7 bases identical to TRBD1. The CDR3 is made up of 18 amino acids. Germline assignment: CDR1 MNHEY and CDR2 SMNVEV (reference sequence). V shed 6 bases and J 0 bases; nucleotides not matched to a gene: 14. In nucleotides, the CDR3 is TGTGCCAGCAGGCCAACCACCGGGACAGCCTACTCTGGAAACACCATATATTTT. Its protein is CASRPTTGTAYSGNTIYF.

This clone has just one count. The rearrangement links TRBV7-6 to TRBJ1-4; possible D gene TRBD1, 5 bases. The germline V and J ends were trimmed by 1 base and 6 bases, with 6 bases remaining between them. This CDR3 is built from 13 residues. Germline-derived CDR1 and CDR2 are SGHVS and FNYEAQ. The CDR3 region is CASSLGGDEKLFF. The CDR3 DNA reads as TGTGCCAGCAGCTTAGGGGGGGATGAAAAACTGTTTTTT.

The J gene is TRBJ2-7, the V gene TRBV28; maybe TRBD1 (6 bases). V was pared by 5 bases and J by 6 bases, with 23 bases between. The CDR3 totals 16 residues. The germline V gene has CDR1 MDHEN and CDR2 SYDVKM. For the CDR3, the DNA is TGTGCCAGCAGTGGACGACAGGCCACCTACTTTAGCGAGCAGTACTTC. Translation gives CASSGRQATYFSEQYF.

The V gene is TRBV28, the J gene TRBJ1-2; 10 bases match TRBD1. CDR3 size: 15 residues. Trimming at V came to 3 bases and at J to 4 bases, leaving 5 bases not matched to a gene. CDR1 and CDR2 from the germline V gene are MDHEN and SYDVKM. Here the CDR3 DNA reads TGTGCCAGCAGTTTCCGGGACAGGGGACCCTATGGCTACACCTTC. It yields the protein CASSFRDRGPYGYTF.

The chain carries TRBV20-1 and TRBJ1-1; D gene uncertain. Germline CDR1 reads DFQATT; CDR2 reads SNEGSKA (reference sequence). The V gene lost 2 bases and the J gene lost 10 bases, with 11 bases spanning the gap. This CDR3 has 11 residues. The CDR3 DNA follows: TGCAGTGCTAGAAGTGTAGAGGGAGCTTTCTTT. Translation gives CSARSVEGAFF.

By share, this clone ranks as medium-sized. The chain joins TRBV9 to TRBJ2-1; D not certain. This CDR3 region has 13 residues. Trimming left V 0 bases short and J 5 bases short, with 6 bases between. Germline V gene sequence: CDR1 SGDLS, CDR2 YYNGEE. CDR3 in amino acids: CASSVVSHNEQFF. CDR3 sequence (DNA): TGTGCCAGCAGCGTAGTGTCACACAATGAGCAGTTCTTC.

This clone was detected only a few times. This sample includes further DNA sequences coding for the same CDR3. This rearrangement joins TRBV14 to TRBJ1-1; no reliable D call. Germline CDR1 reads SGHDN; CDR2 reads FVKESK. The CDR3 sequence is 13 residues long. V was clipped by 4 bases and J by 0 bases, with 6 bases between them. CDR3 DNA sequence: TGTGCCAGCAGCCCCGCACTGAACACTGAAGCTTTCTTT. This sequence encodes CASSPALNTEAFF.

The chain carries TRBV5-1 and TRBJ2-7; 8 nucleotides match TRBD1. CDR3 length: 13 residues. CDR1 and CDR2 from the germline V gene are SGHRS and YFSETQ. The ends lost 5 bases at V and 4 bases at J; junction bases unmatched: 5. CDR3 sequence: CASRPTGGYEQYF. The CDR3 DNA is TGCGCCAGCAGACCTACAGGGGGATACGAGCAGTACTTC.

V gene TRBV27 combines with J gene TRBJ2-5; TRBD2 aligns across 8 bases. V lost 3 bases, J lost 1 base, and 10 bases stayed unmatched. Germline loops: CDR1 MNHEY, CDR2 SMNVEV (reference sequence). The CDR3 runs to 17 residues. The CDR3 coding sequence is TGTGCCAGCAGTTTGTGGGCGGGGGGCCTCTCCCAAGAGACCCAGTACTTC. Amino acids: CASSLWAGGLSQETQYF.